These T cell receptor beta chains were read from a single sample in a study of Graves' ophthalmopathy and Graves' hyperthyroidism. TCRdb redid the calling of the multiplex PCR reads with MiXCR, one entry per CDR3 protein. The repertoire has some 1.1 million distinct CDR3 sequences, about 38% of them found once; the top ten carry roughly 11%. Specimen: peripheral blood or thyroid tissue (not recorded which). All receptors come from an adult man with Graves' hyperthyroidism. Both conserved end residues are part of each CDR3. D genes are given only for firm matches. Only some rows state a clone size, as once, few, many or a class for expanded clones.

CDR3 protein	CDR3 DNA	clone size	D gene	V gene	J gene
CASSQDPTGRTYEQYF	TGCGCCAGCAGCCAAGATCCCACAGGGCGCACCTACGAGCAGTACTTC	few	NA	TRBV4-1	TRBJ2-7
CAISEGRNLRDGYTF	TGTGCCATCAGTGAGGGACGGAATCTTAGGGATGGCTACACCTTC	many	NA	TRBV10-3	TRBJ1-2
CASSVEVADYEQYF	TGTGCCAGCAGCGTTGAAGTAGCGGACTACGAGCAGTACTTC	few	NA	TRBV7-6	TRBJ2-7
CSAHTSGRGGTDTQYF	TGCAGTGCTCATACTAGCGGGAGAGGAGGGACAGATACGCAGTATTTT	NA	TRBD2	TRBV20-1	TRBJ2-3
CASSIQTPNTEAFF	TGTGCCAGTAGTATACAGACGCCGAACACTGAAGCTTTCTTT	many	NA	TRBV19	TRBJ1-1
CASSLAMGTDTQYF	TGTGCCAGCAGCTTGGCGATGGGGACAGATACGCAGTATTTT	NA	NA	TRBV7-2	TRBJ2-3
CASSNGGVFQPQHF	TGTGCCAGTAGTAACGGGGGAGTGTTTCAGCCCCAGCATTTT	NA	NA	TRBV19	TRBJ1-5
CASSLSDGVNVLTF	TGTGCCAGCAGCTTATCGGATGGGGTCAACGTCCTGACTTTC	NA	NA	TRBV7-2	TRBJ2-6
CASSQTGNTIYF	TGTGCCAGCAGCCAAACAGGAAACACCATATATTTT	NA	NA	TRBV7-9	TRBJ1-3
CSVAVSGEQYF	TGCAGCGTTGCGGTTTCCGGGGAGCAGTACTTC	NA	NA	TRBV29-1	TRBJ2-7
CASSRRQSSASYNSPLHF	TGTGCCAGCAGCAGAAGACAAAGCTCGGCCTCCTATAATTCACCCCTCCACTTT	few	NA	TRBV13	TRBJ1-6
CASSLVGRAVYGYTF	TGTGCCAGCAGCTTGGTGGGCAGGGCGGTCTATGGCTACACCTTC	NA	NA	TRBV5-8	TRBJ1-2
CASSTASGTYNEQFF	TGTGCCAGCAGTACGGCTAGCGGTACCTACAATGAGCAGTTCTTC	NA	TRBD2	TRBV7-3	TRBJ2-1
CAISKDSRNQPQHF	TGTGCCATCAGTAAGGACTCTCGCAATCAGCCCCAGCATTTT	NA	NA	TRBV10-3	TRBJ1-5
CASGRPGMGYGYTF	TGTGCCAGCGGTCGACCTGGGATGGGATATGGCTACACCTTC	NA	NA	TRBV2	TRBJ1-2
CASSPHSLNYGYTF	TGTGCCAGCAGCCCCCACAGTTTGAACTATGGCTACACCTTC	many	NA	TRBV7-9	TRBJ1-2
CASSLAVFEEQYF	TGTGCCAGCAGCTTGGCCGTCTTTGAAGAGCAGTACTTC	NA	NA	TRBV5-4	TRBJ2-7
CSARDPEARGAEAFF	TGCAGTGCTAGAGACCCAGAGGCGAGGGGTGCTGAAGCTTTCTTT	many	NA	TRBV20-1	TRBJ1-1
CASSTTAGGPFEQYF	TGTGCCAGCAGCACAACAGCGGGGGGGCCCTTCGAGCAGTACTTC	few	TRBD2	TRBV7-2	TRBJ2-7
CASSFERGPDQPQHF	TGTGCCAGCAGCTTTGAGCGGGGGCCGGATCAGCCCCAGCATTTT	many	NA	TRBV7-9	TRBJ1-5
CASSRFPVREDEQYF	TGCGCCAGCAGCCGATTCCCGGTCAGGGAAGACGAGCAGTACTTC	many	NA	TRBV5-1	TRBJ2-7
CASSPRDRDRGAGELFF	TGTGCCAGCAGCCCACGAGACCGGGACAGGGGGGCCGGGGAGCTGTTTTTT	many	TRBD1	TRBV7-3	TRBJ2-2
CASSLKTGHTEAFF	TGTGCCAGCAGCCTAAAGACAGGGCACACTGAAGCTTTCTTT	many	TRBD1	TRBV7-2	TRBJ1-1
CASSLAAGIYEQYF	TGTGCCAGCAGCTTAGCAGCAGGGATCTACGAGCAGTACTTC	many	NA	TRBV7-9	TRBJ2-7
CASSEGVAGSTDTQYF	TGTGCCAGCAGTGAAGGGGTCGCGGGGAGCACAGATACGCAGTATTTT	NA	NA	TRBV2	TRBJ2-3
CASVDRVGPYNEQFF	TGCGCCAGCGTAGACCGGGTGGGCCCCTACAATGAGCAGTTCTTC	NA	NA	TRBV5-1	TRBJ2-1
CSARGYTF	TGCAGTGCTAGGGGTTACACCTTC	NA	NA	TRBV20-1	TRBJ1-2
CASRRDFLGHQNTEAFF	TGTGCCAGCAGACGAGACTTCCTGGGACACCAAAACACTGAAGCTTTCTTT	NA	NA	TRBV7-9	TRBJ1-1
CASGQLAGEGVAPGELFF	TGTGCCAGCGGCCAACTAGCGGGAGAGGGTGTGGCACCCGGGGAGCTGTTTTTT	many	TRBD2	TRBV7-2	TRBJ2-2
CSAREGWGDSPLHF	TGCAGTGCTAGAGAGGGCTGGGGGGACTCACCCCTCCACTTT	many	NA	TRBV20-1	TRBJ1-6
CSLAWGLDRGDQPQHF	TGCAGCTTAGCGTGGGGATTGGACAGGGGGGACCAGCCCCAGCATTTT	NA	TRBD1	TRBV20-1	TRBJ1-5
CASSLYQGAGELFF	TGTGCCAGCAGCTTATACCAGGGGGCCGGGGAGCTGTTTTTT	many	TRBD1	TRBV11-2	TRBJ2-2
CASSLQGARGYTF	TGTGCCAGCAGCCTCCAGGGGGCTCGAGGCTACACCTTC	many	TRBD1	TRBV14	TRBJ1-2
CSARAGVSYEQYF	TGCAGTGCTAGGGCGGGGGTCTCTTACGAGCAGTACTTC	NA	TRBD2	TRBV20-1	TRBJ2-7
CASSLIPRQPQHF	TGTGCCAGCAGTTTAATTCCCCGTCAGCCCCAGCATTTT	NA	NA	TRBV24-1	TRBJ1-5
CASSPGSEKDGYTF	TGTGCCAGCAGTCCCGGGTCGGAAAAGGATGGCTACACCTTC	few	NA	TRBV7-6	TRBJ1-2
CATRGPGVSTYEQYF	TGTGCCACCCGGGGGCCGGGAGTATCGACCTACGAGCAGTACTTC	many	NA	TRBV10-3	TRBJ2-7
CASSHNPKKDSGANVLTF	TGCGCCAGCAGCCATAATCCAAAGAAGGACTCTGGGGCCAACGTCCTGACTTTC	few	NA	TRBV4-3	TRBJ2-6
CATQPAAGHSYEQYF	TGTGCCACCCAGCCAGCGGCGGGACACTCCTACGAGCAGTACTTC	many	NA	TRBV19	TRBJ2-7
CASSLGQGDYGYTF	TGCGCCAGCAGCTTGGGTCAGGGGGACTATGGCTACACCTTC	many	TRBD1	TRBV5-1	TRBJ1-2
CASSYSTDEQYF	TGTGCCAGCAGTTATTCCACTGACGAGCAGTACTTC	few	NA	TRBV6-2/TRBV6-3	TRBJ2-7